The 24 T cell receptor beta chains below come from one sample, sequenced in a study of cytomegalovirus exposure and HLA in healthy donors. PCR involved 60 Vbeta and 13 Jbeta primers. Generated by immunoSEQ multiplex PCR, the TCRdb table keeps only in-frame clones and is missing some. This table lists about 200,000 clones. The sample was PBMCs. The receptors were sampled from a boy under 18 in good health and CMV-seronegative.

Worth noting for this clone: In the same sample, other DNA sequences code for this CDR3. This rearrangement joins TRBV30 to TRBJ1-1; 7 bases map to TRBD1. Unmatched junction bases numbered 1, after V lost 2 bases and J lost 1 base. The length of the CDR3 is 13 residues. CDR1 and CDR2 (germline): GTSNPN, SVGIG (reference sequence). CDR3 in amino acids: CAWSRDRNTEAFF. The CDR3 region has the DNA TGTGCCTGGAGTCGGGACAGGAACACTGAAGCTTTCTTT.

V usage is TRBV28 and J usage is TRBJ1-1; perhaps TRBD1 as D (6 bases). The CDR3 consists of 15 residues. V was clipped by 2 bases and J by 1 base, with 11 bases between them. Germline lookup yields CDR1 MDHEN and CDR2 SYDVKM. The CDR3 region has the DNA TGTGCCAGCAGTTTACCCGGACAGCAGAACACTGAAGCTTTCTTT. It is translated as CASSLPGQQNTEAFF. The full variable domain, with the rest looked up from reference TRBV28 and TRBJ1-1, is DVKVTQSSRYLVKRTGEKVFLECVQDMDHENMFWYRQDPGLGLRLIYFSYDVKMKEKGDIPEGYSVSREKKERFSLILESASTNQTSMYLCASSLPGQQNTEAFFGQGTRLTVV.

The chain employs TRBV4-1 and TRBJ1-2; tentatively, D is TRBD1 (6 bases). V was shortened by 1 base and J by 3 bases, with 12 bases between the two germline ends. The germline CDR1 and CDR2 sequences are MGHRA and YSYEKL. The CDR3 totals 15 residues. The CDR3 here is CASSQGIQGDYGYTF. CDR3 bases: TGCGCCAGCAGCCAAGGAATACAGGGTGACTATGGCTACACCTTC.

The CDR3, as DNA: TGTGCTAGTGGTCCTCTTTTGGAGCAGTTCTTC. Translation: CASGPLLEQFF. This rearrangement joins TRBV12-5 to TRBJ2-1; D uncertain. In germline, CDR1 is LGHNT, CDR2 FRNRAP. The length of the CDR3 is 11 residues. V was cut by 5 bases and J by 10 bases, with 9 bases left in between.

The V call is TRBV6-6, the J call TRBJ2-5; the D is unclear. The DNA end lines up better with TRBJ2-7; the J call may be wrong. The CDR3 consists of 11 residues. Germline CDR1 is MNHNY and CDR2 is SVGAGI (reference sequence). The CDR3 sequence is CASSVGYEQYF. CDR3 bases: TGTGCCAGCAGCGTCGGGTACGAGCAGTACTTC.

The chain links TRBV4-1 to TRBJ1-3; 8 nucleotides align to TRBD1. V gave up 3 bases and J gave up 5 bases; unmatched junction bases: 9. The germline gives CDR1 MGHRA, CDR2 YSYEKL. This CDR3 is built from 16 residues. CDR3 sequence: CASSQPGTGSRNTIYF. DNA of the CDR3: TGCGCCAGCAGCCAGCCCGGGACAGGTAGCAGAAACACCATATATTTT.

The J gene is TRBJ2-3, the V gene TRBV5-1, with TRBD2 matching over 9 bases. Germline trimming cut 1 base from V and 2 bases from J; bases unmatched to any gene: 2. CDR3 length equals 15 residues. CDR1 SGHRS and CDR2 YFSETQ come from the germline V gene. The CDR3 DNA is TGCGCCAGCAGCTTGCTAGCGGGACTCACAGATACGCAGTATTTT. Translation: CASSLLAGLTDTQYF. Filled out from reference TRBV5-1 and TRBJ2-3, the complete variable domain reads KAGVTQTPRYLIKTRGQQVTLSCSPISGHRSVSWYQQTPGQGLQFLFEYFSETQRNKGNFPGRFSGRQFSNSRSEMNVSTLELGDSALYLCASSLLAGLTDTQYFGPGTRLTVL.

The chain carries TRBV9 and TRBJ1-2, with 9 positions matching TRBD1. The CDR3 loop spans 14 amino acids. Per the germline V gene, CDR1 is SGDLS and CDR2 is YYNGEE. Trimming cost V 4 bases and J 7 bases; bases outside gene matches: 8. DNA for the CDR3: TGTGCCAGCAGCTCCCAACAGGGGGCCTTTGGCTACACCTTC. It yields the protein CASSSQQGAFGYTF.

V is TRBV12-5 and J is TRBJ1-1; D is undetermined. Trimming shortened V by 6 bases and J by 3 bases, and 5 bases separated the two germline ends. This CDR3 is built from 11 residues. Germline lookup yields CDR1 LGHNT and CDR2 FRNRAP. The chain's CDR3 is CASGRDTEAFF. The CDR3 region has the DNA TGTGCTAGTGGGAGGGACACTGAAGCTTTCTTT. Looking up the rest from reference TRBV12-5 and TRBJ1-1 gives the full variable domain: DARVTQTPRHKVTEMGQEVTMRCQPILGHNTVFWYRQTMMQGLELLAYFRNRAPLDDSGMPKDRFSAEMPDATLATLKIQPSEPRDSAVYFCASGRDTEAFFGQGTRLTVV.

This chain links TRBV5-4 with TRBJ2-5, with 13 bases lining up with TRBD2. TRBJ2-7 matches the DNA end more closely, so the J call is doubtful. Germline-derived CDR1 and CDR2 are SGHNT and YYREEE (reference sequence). This CDR3 is 17 amino acids long. CDR3 bases: TGTGCCAGCAGCCAGACTAGCGGGGGGCCTAGCTCCTACGAGCAGTACTTC. The encoded protein is CASSQTSGGPSSYEQYF.

The chain couples TRBV19 to TRBJ1-1; D remains ambiguous. Germline CDR1 and CDR2: LNHDA and SQIVND (reference sequence). The CDR3 spans 14 residues. Trimming shortened V by 7 bases and J by 5 bases, and 17 bases separated the two germline ends. For the CDR3, the DNA is TGTGCCAGTACCTCGACGGCCTGGAGAACTGAAGCTTTCTTT. It yields the protein CASTSTAWRTEAFF.

This rearrangement joins TRBV15 to TRBJ2-7, with D possibly being TRBD1 (5 bases). The V and J ends lost 0 bases and 2 bases respectively, with 14 bases between them. The CDR3 spans 16 residues. Per the germline V gene, CDR1 is LNHNV and CDR2 is YYDKDF (reference sequence). CDR3 coding DNA: TGTGCCACCAGCAGAGATGGGTCCGTAGGGGCCTACGAGCAGTACTTC. The encoded protein is CATSRDGSVGAYEQYF.

CDR3: CASSLSSPGSGELFF. CDR3 sequence (DNA): TGTGCCAGCAGTCTAAGTTCGCCGGGGAGCGGGGAGCTGTTTTTT. This chain links TRBV27 with TRBJ2-2; weak D call: TRBD2 (5 bases). Looked up from germline, CDR1 is MNHEY and CDR2 is SMNVEV (reference sequence). V lost 5 bases to trimming and J lost 7 bases, with 17 bases between them. CDR3 size: 15 residues.

Concerning this clone: At one end, the junction sequence differs from germline, possibly due to a read error. The genes are TRBV30 and TRBJ1-6; D is perhaps TRBD1 (6 bases). Germline CDR1 is GTSNPN and CDR2 is SVGIG (reference sequence). The CDR3 consists of 13 residues. This CDR3 is CASSTGFNSPLHF. CDR3 DNA sequence: TGTGCCTCGAGTACAGGGTTTAATTCACCCCTCCACTTT.

CDR3 loop: CASSQVVRGNTEAFF. The CDR3 region has the DNA TGCGCCAGCAGCCAAGTGGTAAGGGGAAACACTGAAGCTTTCTTT. V is TRBV4-1 and J is TRBJ1-1; tentatively, D is TRBD1 (5 bases). Trimming removed 1 base from V and 2 bases from J, with 11 bases in between. This CDR3 has 15 amino acids. Germline CDR1 and CDR2: MGHRA and YSYEKL.

The chain joins TRBV27 to TRBJ2-3, with D possibly being TRBD2 (6 bases). Germline V gene data show CDR1 as MNHEY and CDR2 as SMNVEV (reference sequence). The V end was cut by 3 bases, the J end by 0 bases, with 13 bases between. This CDR3 is built from 16 residues. CDR3 in amino acids: CASSFAVGLSTDTQYF. The CDR3, as DNA: TGTGCCAGCAGTTTCGCCGTGGGACTTAGCACAGATACGCAGTATTTT.

The rearrangement joins TRBV6-1 to TRBJ1-2; D is unclear. Per germline, CDR1 MNHNS and CDR2 SASEGT. Deletions cut 6 bases from V and 1 base from J, with 6 bases between. The length of the CDR3 is 12 residues. The chain's CDR3 is CASSTNNYGYTF. In DNA form, the CDR3 reads TGTGCCAGCAGCACTAATAACTATGGCTACACCTTC.

The chain couples TRBV9 to TRBJ2-3, with TRBD1 matching over 9 bases. V was clipped by 3 bases and J by 1 base; unmatched bases: 3. The germline CDR1 and CDR2 sequences are SGDLS and YYNGEE. CDR3 size: 15 residues. This chain's CDR3 is CASSGWTGGTDTQYF. The DNA for the CDR3 is TGTGCCAGCAGCGGGTGGACAGGGGGCACAGATACGCAGTATTTT. Based on the CDR3 plus reference TRBV9 and TRBJ2-3, the full variable domain is DSGVTQTPKHLITATGQRVTLRCSPRSGDLSVYWYQQSLDQGLQFLIQYYNGEERAKGNILERFSAQQFPDLHSELNLSSLELGDSALYFCASSGWTGGTDTQYFGPGTRLTVL.

The chain is built from TRBV5-1 and TRBJ2-5; 8 bases map to TRBD2. The V gene's germline CDR1 is SGHRS and CDR2 YFSETQ. With V trimmed by 0 bases and J by 1 base, 5 bases remained unmatched. CDR3 length: 16 amino acids. The CDR3 region is CASSLAVRGGQETQYF. Here the CDR3 DNA reads TGCGCCAGCAGCTTGGCCGTCCGGGGGGGCCAAGAGACCCAGTACTTC.

CDR3 in amino acids: CAASSGRGGQEQFF. The CDR3 coding sequence is TGCGCCGCCTCCTCGGGGCGGGGAGGTCAGGAGCAGTTCTTC. The V gene is TRBV10-2, the J gene TRBJ2-1; D might be TRBD2 (6 bases). The CDR3 is 14 amino acids. In germline, CDR1 is WSHSY, CDR2 SAAADI. V lost 11 bases and J lost 10, with 24 bases in between.

The chain uses TRBV19 and TRBJ1-1, with a weak D call TRBD1 (6 bases). Germline CDR1 LNHDA, CDR2 SQIVND (reference sequence). Trimming took 11 bases from V and 4 from J, leaving 20 bases between them. CDR3 length: 14 residues. CDR3 sequence (DNA): TGTGCCTGTGTAACCACCGGGACAAGCACTGAAGCTTTCTTT. Its protein is CACVTTGTSTEAFF.

The CDR3: CASSPRTSGGLEEQFF. The CDR3 nucleotides read TGTGCCAGCAGCCCAAGGACTAGCGGGGGATTGGAGGAGCAGTTCTTC. V is TRBV13 and J is TRBJ2-1; TRBD2 aligns across 13 bases. With 5 bases clipped from V and 10 bases from J, the junction kept 11 bases outside the gene matches. CDR1 and CDR2 (germline): PRHDT, FYEKMQ (reference sequence). The CDR3 is 16 residues long.

The rearrangement joins TRBV11-2 to TRBJ2-2, with D maybe TRBD1 (6 bases). The CDR3 totals 15 residues. CDR1 SGHAT and CDR2 FQNNGV come from the germline V gene. V gave up 5 bases and J gave up 6 bases, with 16 bases separating them. The CDR3 DNA sequence: TGTGCCAGCAGCCCCCTGACAGGAGGCGCCGGGGAGCTGTTTTTT. As protein: CASSPLTGGAGELFF.

The CDR3 DNA follows: TGTGCCAGCAGCCAGACTGTGAAGAAGACCCAGTACTTC. Translated: CASSQTVKKTQYF. The chain is built from TRBV7-2 and TRBJ2-5; D not certain. CDR1 is SGHTA, CDR2 FQGNSA, per germline. The CDR3 length is 13 residues. The V end was cut by 5 bases, the J end by 6 bases, with 13 bases between.